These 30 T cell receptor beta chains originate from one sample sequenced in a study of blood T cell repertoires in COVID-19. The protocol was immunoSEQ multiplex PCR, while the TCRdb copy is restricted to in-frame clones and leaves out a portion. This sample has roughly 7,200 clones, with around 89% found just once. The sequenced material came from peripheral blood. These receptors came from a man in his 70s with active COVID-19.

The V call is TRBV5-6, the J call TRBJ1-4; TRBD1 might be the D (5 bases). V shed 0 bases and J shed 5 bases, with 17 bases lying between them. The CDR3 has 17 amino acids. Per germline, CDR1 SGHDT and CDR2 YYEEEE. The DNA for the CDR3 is TGTGCCAGCAGCTTGGTGGGTCGACAGAGTCTAAATGAAAAACTGTTTTTT. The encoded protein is CASSLVGRQSLNEKLFF.

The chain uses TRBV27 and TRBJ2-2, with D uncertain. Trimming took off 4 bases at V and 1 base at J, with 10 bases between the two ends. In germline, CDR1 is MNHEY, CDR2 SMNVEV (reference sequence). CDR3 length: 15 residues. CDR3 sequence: CASSSSRVNTGELFF. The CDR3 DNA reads TGTGCCAGCAGTTCGAGTCGGGTGAACACCGGGGAGCTGTTTTTT.

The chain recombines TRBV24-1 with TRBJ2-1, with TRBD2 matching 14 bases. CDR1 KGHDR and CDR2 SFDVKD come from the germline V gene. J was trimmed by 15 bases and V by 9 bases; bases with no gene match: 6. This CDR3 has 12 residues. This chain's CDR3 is CATRTSGGIAFF. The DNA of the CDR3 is TGTGCCACCCGGACTAGCGGGGGGATAGCGTTCTTC.

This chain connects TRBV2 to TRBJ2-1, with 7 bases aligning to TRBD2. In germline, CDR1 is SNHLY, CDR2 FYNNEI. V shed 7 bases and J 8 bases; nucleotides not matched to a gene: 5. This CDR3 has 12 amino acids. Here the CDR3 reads CASTLGGYEQFF. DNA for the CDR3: TGTGCCAGCACCCTGGGGGGGTATGAGCAGTTCTTC.

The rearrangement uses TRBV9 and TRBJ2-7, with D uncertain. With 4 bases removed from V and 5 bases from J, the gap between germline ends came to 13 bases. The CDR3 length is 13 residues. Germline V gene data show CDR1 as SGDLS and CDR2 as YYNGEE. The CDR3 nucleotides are TGTGCCAGCAGCTCCTATCCTCCGGACGAGCAGTACTTC. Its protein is CASSSYPPDEQYF.

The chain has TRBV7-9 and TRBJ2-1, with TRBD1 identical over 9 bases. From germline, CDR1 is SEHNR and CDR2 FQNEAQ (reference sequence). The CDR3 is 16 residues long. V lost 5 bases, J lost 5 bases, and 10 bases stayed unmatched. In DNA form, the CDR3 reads TGTGCCAGCAGCGCCTCCCCGGGACAGGGAAACAATGAGCAGTTCTTC. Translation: CASSASPGQGNNEQFF.

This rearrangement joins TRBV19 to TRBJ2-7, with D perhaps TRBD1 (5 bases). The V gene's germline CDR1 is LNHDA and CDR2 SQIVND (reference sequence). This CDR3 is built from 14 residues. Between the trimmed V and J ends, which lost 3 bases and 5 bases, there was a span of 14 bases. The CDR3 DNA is TGTGCCAGTAGTATTTCGTGGGGCACCAACGAGCAGTACTTC. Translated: CASSISWGTNEQYF.

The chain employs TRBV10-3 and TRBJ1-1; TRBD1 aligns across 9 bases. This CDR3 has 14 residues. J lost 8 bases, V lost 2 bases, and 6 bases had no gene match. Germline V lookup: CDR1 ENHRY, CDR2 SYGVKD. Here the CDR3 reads CAISEEGTGREAFF. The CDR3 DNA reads TGTGCCATCAGTGAGGAAGGGACAGGGCGAGAAGCTTTCTTT.

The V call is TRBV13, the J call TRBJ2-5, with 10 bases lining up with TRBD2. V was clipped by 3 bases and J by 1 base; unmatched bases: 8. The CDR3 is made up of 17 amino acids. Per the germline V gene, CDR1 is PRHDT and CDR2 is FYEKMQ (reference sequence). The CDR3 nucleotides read TGTGCCAGCAGCTTCGCCCTTAGCGGGGGGATCCAAGAGACCCAGTACTTC. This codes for CASSFALSGGIQETQYF.

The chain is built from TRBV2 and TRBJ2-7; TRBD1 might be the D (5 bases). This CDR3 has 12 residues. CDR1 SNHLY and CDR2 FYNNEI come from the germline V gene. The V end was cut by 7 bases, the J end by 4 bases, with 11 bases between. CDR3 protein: CASTRQIYEQYF. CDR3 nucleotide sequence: TGTGCCAGCACCCGACAGATTTACGAGCAGTACTTC.

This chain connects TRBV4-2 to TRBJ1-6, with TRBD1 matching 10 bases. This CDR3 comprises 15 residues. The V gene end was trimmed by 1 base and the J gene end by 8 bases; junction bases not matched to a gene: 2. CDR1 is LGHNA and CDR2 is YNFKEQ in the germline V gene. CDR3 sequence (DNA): TGTGCCAGCAGCCAAGTAGGGACAGGGGATTCACCCCTCCACTTT. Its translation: CASSQVGTGDSPLHF.

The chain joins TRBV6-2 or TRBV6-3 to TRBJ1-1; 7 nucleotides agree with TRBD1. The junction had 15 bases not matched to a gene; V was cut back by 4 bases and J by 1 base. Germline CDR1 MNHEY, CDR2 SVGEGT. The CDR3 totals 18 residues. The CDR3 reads CASSSRRLRTGRNTEAFF. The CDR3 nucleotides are TGTGCCAGCAGTTCTCGCCGGCTCCGGACAGGAAGGAACACTGAAGCTTTCTTT.

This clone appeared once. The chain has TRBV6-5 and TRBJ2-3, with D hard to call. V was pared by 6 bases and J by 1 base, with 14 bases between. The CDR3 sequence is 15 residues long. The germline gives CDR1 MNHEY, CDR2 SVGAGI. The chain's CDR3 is CASSPRVMGTDTQYF. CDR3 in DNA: TGTGCCAGCAGCCCGAGAGTGATGGGCACAGATACGCAGTATTTT.

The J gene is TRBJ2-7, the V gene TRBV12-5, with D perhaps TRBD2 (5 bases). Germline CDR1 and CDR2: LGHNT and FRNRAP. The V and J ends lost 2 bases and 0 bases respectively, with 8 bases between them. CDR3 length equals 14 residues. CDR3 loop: CASGLSGSSYEQYF. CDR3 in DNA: TGTGCTAGTGGTTTGAGCGGTAGCTCCTACGAGCAGTACTTC.

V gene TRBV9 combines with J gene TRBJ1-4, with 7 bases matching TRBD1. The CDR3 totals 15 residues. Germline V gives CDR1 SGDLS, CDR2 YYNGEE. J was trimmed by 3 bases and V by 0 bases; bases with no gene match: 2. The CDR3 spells CASSVADRANEKLFF. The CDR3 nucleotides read TGTGCCAGCAGCGTAGCCGACAGGGCTAATGAAAAACTGTTTTTT. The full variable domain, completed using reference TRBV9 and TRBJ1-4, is DSGVTQTPKHLITATGQRVTLRCSPRSGDLSVYWYQQSLDQGLQFLIQYYNGEERAKGNILERFSAQQFPDLHSELNLSSLELGDSALYFCASSVADRANEKLFFGSGTQLSVL.

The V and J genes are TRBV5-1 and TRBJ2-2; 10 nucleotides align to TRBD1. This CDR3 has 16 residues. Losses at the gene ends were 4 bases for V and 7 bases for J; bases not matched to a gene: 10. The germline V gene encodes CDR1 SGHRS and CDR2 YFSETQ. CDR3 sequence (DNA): TGCGCCAGCAGCCCCGGGACAGGGGTCTACAACGGGGAGCTGTTTTTT. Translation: CASSPGTGVYNGELFF.

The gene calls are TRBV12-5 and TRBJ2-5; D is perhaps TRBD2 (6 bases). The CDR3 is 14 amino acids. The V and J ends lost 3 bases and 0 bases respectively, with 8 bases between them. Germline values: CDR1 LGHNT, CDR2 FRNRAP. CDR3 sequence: CASGFGGNQETQYF. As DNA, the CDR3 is TGTGCTAGTGGTTTCGGGGGAAACCAAGAGACCCAGTACTTC. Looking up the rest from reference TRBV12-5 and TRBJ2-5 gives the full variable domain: DARVTQTPRHKVTEMGQEVTMRCQPILGHNTVFWYRQTMMQGLELLAYFRNRAPLDDSGMPKDRFSAEMPDATLATLKIQPSEPRDSAVYFCASGFGGNQETQYFGPGTRLLVL.

The CDR3 sequence is CASSLGPGTEAFF. The CDR3 DNA reads as TGTGCCAGCAGCTTGGGACCGGGCACTGAAGCTTTCTTT. The V and J genes are TRBV5-6 and TRBJ1-1; D gene unclear. The ends were cut back, 0 bases at V and 4 bases at J, with 7 bases in the middle. The germline V gene has CDR1 SGHDT and CDR2 YYEEEE. This CDR3 has 13 amino acids. The full variable domain, with the rest looked up from reference TRBV5-6 and TRBJ1-1, is DAGVTQSPTHLIKTRGQQVTLRCSPKSGHDTVSWYQQALGQGPQFIFQYYEEEERQRGNFPDRFSGHQFPNYSSELNVNALLLGDSALYLCASSLGPGTEAFFGQGTRLTVV.

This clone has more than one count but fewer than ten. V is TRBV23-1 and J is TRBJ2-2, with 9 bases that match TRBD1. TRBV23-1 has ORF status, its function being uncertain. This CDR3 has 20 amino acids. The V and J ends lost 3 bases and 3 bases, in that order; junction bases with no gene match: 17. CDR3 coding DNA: TGCGCCAGCAGTCACCTGGGACAGGGCTATACGGGAACCGACACCGGGGAGCTGTTTTTT. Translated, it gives CASSHLGQGYTGTDTGELFF.

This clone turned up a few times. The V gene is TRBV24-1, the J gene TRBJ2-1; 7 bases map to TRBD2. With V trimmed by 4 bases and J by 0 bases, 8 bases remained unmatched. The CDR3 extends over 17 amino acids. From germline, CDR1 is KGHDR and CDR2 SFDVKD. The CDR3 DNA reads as TGTGCCACCAGTGACAGTAGTGGGGGGGGCTCCTACAATGAGCAGTTCTTC. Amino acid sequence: CATSDSSGGGSYNEQFF.

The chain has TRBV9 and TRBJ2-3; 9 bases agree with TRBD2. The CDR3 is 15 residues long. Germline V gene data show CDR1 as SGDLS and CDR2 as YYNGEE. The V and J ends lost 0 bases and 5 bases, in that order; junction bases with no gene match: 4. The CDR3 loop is CASSVGRGGGDTQYF. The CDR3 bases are TGTGCCAGCAGCGTAGGTCGCGGGGGGGGAGATACGCAGTATTTT. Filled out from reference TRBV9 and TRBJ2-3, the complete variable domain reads DSGVTQTPKHLITATGQRVTLRCSPRSGDLSVYWYQQSLDQGLQFLIQYYNGEERAKGNILERFSAQQFPDLHSELNLSSLELGDSALYFCASSVGRGGGDTQYFGPGTRLTVL.

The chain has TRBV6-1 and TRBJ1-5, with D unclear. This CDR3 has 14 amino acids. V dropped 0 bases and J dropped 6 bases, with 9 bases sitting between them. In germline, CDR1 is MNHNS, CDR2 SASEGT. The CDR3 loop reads CASSEARGIQPQHF. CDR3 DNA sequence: TGTGCCAGCAGTGAAGCCCGGGGAATTCAGCCCCAGCATTTT.

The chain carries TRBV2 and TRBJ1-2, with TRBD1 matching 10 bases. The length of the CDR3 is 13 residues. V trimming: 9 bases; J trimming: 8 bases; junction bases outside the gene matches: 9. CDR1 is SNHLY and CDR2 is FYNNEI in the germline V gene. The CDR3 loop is CARRVGTGDGYTF. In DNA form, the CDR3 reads TGTGCCAGGCGAGTCGGGACAGGGGACGGCTACACCTTC.

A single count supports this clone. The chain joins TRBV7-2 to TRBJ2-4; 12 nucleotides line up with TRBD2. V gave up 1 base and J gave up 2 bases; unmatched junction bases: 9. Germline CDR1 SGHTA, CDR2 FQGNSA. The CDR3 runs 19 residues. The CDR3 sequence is CASSLEALAGGPSKNIQYF. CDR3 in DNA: TGTGCCAGCAGCTTAGAGGCCCTAGCGGGGGGGCCGTCCAAAAACATTCAGTACTTC.

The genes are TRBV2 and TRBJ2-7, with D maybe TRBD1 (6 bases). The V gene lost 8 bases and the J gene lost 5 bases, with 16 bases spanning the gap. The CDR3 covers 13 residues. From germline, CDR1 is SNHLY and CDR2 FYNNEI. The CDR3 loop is CASVTGLTDEQYF. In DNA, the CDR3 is TGTGCCAGCGTAACAGGGTTGACTGACGAGCAGTACTTC.

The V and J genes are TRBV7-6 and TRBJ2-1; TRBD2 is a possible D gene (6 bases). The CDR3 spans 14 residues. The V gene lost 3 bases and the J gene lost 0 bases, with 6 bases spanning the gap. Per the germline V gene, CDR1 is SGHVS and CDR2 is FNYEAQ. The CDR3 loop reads CASSLTSSYNEQFF. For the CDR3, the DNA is TGTGCCAGCAGCTTGACTAGCTCCTACAATGAGCAGTTCTTC.

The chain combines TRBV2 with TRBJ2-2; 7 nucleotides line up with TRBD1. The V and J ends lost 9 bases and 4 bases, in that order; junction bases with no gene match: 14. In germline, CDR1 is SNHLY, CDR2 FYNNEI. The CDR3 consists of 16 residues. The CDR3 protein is CARSQKGALGTGELFF. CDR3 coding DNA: TGTGCCAGATCACAGAAGGGGGCTTTAGGCACCGGGGAGCTGTTTTTT.

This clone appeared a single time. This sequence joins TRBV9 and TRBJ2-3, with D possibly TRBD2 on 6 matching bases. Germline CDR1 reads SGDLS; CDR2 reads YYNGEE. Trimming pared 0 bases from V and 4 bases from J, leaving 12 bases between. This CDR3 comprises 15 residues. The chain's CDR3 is CASSVESSAPDTQYF. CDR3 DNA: TGTGCCAGCAGCGTAGAGTCTAGCGCCCCAGATACGCAGTATTTT.

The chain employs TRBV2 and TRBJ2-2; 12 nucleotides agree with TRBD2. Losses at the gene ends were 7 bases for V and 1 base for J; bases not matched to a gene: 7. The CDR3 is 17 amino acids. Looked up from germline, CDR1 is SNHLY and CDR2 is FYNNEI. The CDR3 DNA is TGTGCCAGCAACGAACTAGCGGGGGGACTGAACACCGGGGAGCTGTTTTTT. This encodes CASNELAGGLNTGELFF.

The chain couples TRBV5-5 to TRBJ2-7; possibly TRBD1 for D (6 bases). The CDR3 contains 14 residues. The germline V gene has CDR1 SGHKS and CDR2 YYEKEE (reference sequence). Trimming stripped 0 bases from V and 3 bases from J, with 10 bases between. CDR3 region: CASSLGGPYYEQYF. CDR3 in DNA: TGTGCCAGCAGCTTGGGGGGGCCCTACTACGAGCAGTACTTC.